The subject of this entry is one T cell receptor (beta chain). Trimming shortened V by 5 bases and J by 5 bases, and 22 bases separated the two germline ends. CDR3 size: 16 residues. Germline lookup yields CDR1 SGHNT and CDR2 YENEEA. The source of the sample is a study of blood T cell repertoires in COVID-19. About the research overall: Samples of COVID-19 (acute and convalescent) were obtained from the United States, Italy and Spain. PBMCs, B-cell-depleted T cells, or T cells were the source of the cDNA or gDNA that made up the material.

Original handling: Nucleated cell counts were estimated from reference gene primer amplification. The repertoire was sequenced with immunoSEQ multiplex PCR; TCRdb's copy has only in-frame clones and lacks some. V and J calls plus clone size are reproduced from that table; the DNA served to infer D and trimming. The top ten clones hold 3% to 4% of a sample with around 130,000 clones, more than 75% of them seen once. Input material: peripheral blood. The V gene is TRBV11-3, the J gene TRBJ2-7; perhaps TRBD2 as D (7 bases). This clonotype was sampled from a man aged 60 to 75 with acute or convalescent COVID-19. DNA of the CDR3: TGTGCCAGCAGCCGACCCAGTCCGGGGCGGGGGCACGAGCAGTACTTC. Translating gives CASSRPSPGRGHEQYF.